The 4 T cell receptor beta chains in this list originate from one sample, sequenced in a study of early T cells in non-severe SARS-CoV-2 infection. TCRdb ran MiXCR on the 5' RACE reads and lists one entry per CDR3 protein. The table includes approximately 22,000 distinct CDR3 sequences, less than 7.5% detected once. The starting material was whole blood, obtained at baseline. Receptor source: an adult who was a healthcare worker with PCR-confirmed SARS-CoV-2 infection or an uninfected control (not recorded which).

This sequence joins TRBV11-2 and TRBJ1-1; D is unresolved. The V end lost 2 bases, the J end lost 3 bases, and 7 bases lay between the germline ends. Germline values: CDR1 SGHAT, CDR2 FQNNGV. The CDR3 is 13 amino acids. CDR3 sequence (DNA): TGTGCCAGCAGCTTACGTTGGTACACTGAAGCTTTCTTT. It specifies CASSLRWYTEAFF. Full variable domain (remainder filled in from reference TRBV11-2 and TRBJ1-1): EAGVAQSPRYKIIEKRQSVAFWCNPISGHATLYWYQQILGQGPKLLIQFQNNGVVDDSQLPKDRFSAERLKGVDSTLKIQPAKLEDSAVYLCASSLRWYTEAFFGQGTRLTVV.

In this sample, this clonotype turned up many times. The CDR3 coding sequence is TGTGCCAGCAGCCTAAAGTTCCAGGTTGGGTGCGAGACCCAGTACTTC. This sequence encodes CASSLKFQVGCETQYF. V gene TRBV3-2 combines with J gene TRBJ2-5. TRBV3-2 is listed as a pseudogene. This CDR3 has 16 amino acids.

There are a few counts of this clonotype. The chain couples TRBV12-3 or TRBV12-4 to TRBJ2-5; 7 bases are shared with TRBD2. The V segment lost 3 bases and the J segment 9 bases; nucleotides outside the gene matches: 10. This CDR3 contains 14 residues. CDR3 coding DNA: TGTGCCAGCAGTTTGGCCCCGGGGGGAAAGCCCCAGTACTTC. The encoded protein is CASSLAPGGKPQYF.

The chain couples TRBV6-6 to TRBJ2-5; 8 bases align to TRBD2. This CDR3 has 13 amino acids. The germline CDR1 and CDR2 sequences are MNHNY and SVGAGI (reference sequence). Germline trimming cut 7 bases from V and 3 bases from J; bases unmatched to any gene: 4. The CDR3 DNA is TGTGCCAGCACCCGAGCGGGAGAAGAGACCCAGTACTTC. Translation: CASTRAGEETQYF.